Below, 8 T cell receptor beta chains from the same sample are listed, as sequenced in a study of shared clonotypes between healthy human individuals. TCRdb's table, derived via immunoSEQ multiplex PCR, lists solely in-frame clones and lacks some. The sample lists a few million clones, around nine tenths occurring once. The sample consisted of naive CD4+ T cells sorted from blood. Subset: CD45RA+ positively selected. Receptors were obtained from a young man in good health.

The chain joins TRBV18 to TRBJ2-5; D not certain. The V and J ends lost 6 bases and 4 bases respectively, with 12 bases between them. The length of the CDR3 is 13 residues. Germline V gene sequence: CDR1 KGHSH, CDR2 LQKENI. DNA of the CDR3: TGTGCCAGCTCCCAGGATCAGCGAGAGACCCAGTACTTC. Residues: CASSQDQRETQYF.

Regarding this clone: Other DNA sequences in this specimen translate into the identical CDR3. This CDR3 reads CASRDRMNTEAFF. The CDR3 coding sequence is TGTGCCAGCAGGGACAGGATGAACACTGAAGCTTTCTTT. The chain couples TRBV6-1 to TRBJ1-1; 7 positions agree with TRBD1. The CDR3 is made up of 13 amino acids. Per the germline V gene, CDR1 is MNHNS and CDR2 is SASEGT. V was pared by 6 bases and J by 0 bases, with 1 base of the junction left unmatched.

The J gene is TRBJ2-5, the V gene TRBV6-5, with TRBD2 matching 7 bases. The CDR3 has 15 amino acids. The germline V gene has CDR1 MNHEY and CDR2 SVGAGI. After removal of 2 bases from V and 5 bases from J, the junction contained 8 bases not matched to a gene. The CDR3: CASSYGAGEWETQYF. The CDR3 DNA follows: TGTGCCAGCAGTTACGGGGCGGGAGAGTGGGAGACCCAGTACTTC.

The chain has TRBV10-3 and TRBJ1-2, with TRBD1 matching 7 bases. J lost 4 bases, V lost 4 bases, and 6 bases had no gene match. The germline gives CDR1 ENHRY, CDR2 SYGVKD. CDR3 length: 14 residues. The DNA for the CDR3 is TGTGCCATCAGTGGAGACAGGGTGCTCTATGGCTACACCTTC. Translation: CAISGDRVLYGYTF.

For this clone: Other DNA sequences in this specimen translate into the identical CDR3. CDR3 region: CASSPGTDSNQPQHF. The CDR3 DNA follows: TGTGCCAGCAGCCCCGGGACGGATAGCAATCAGCCCCAGCATTTT. The genes are TRBV6-1 and TRBJ1-5; D is perhaps TRBD1 (5 bases). Trimming took 6 bases from V and 0 from J, leaving 12 bases between them. Germline V lookup: CDR1 MNHNS, CDR2 SASEGT. The CDR3 sequence is 15 residues long.

This CDR3 reads CASSVGLDRNIQYF. For the CDR3, the DNA is TGTGCCAGCAGCGTCGGACTAGATAGAAACATTCAGTACTTC. The chain recombines TRBV7-2 with TRBJ2-4; the match to TRBD2 covers 7 bases. The CDR3 sequence is 14 residues long. V was clipped by 5 bases and J by 6 bases; unmatched bases: 7. Germline CDR1 is SGHTA and CDR2 is FQGNSA. Full variable domain (missing parts from reference TRBV7-2 and TRBJ2-4): GAGVSQSPSNKVTEKGKDVELRCDPISGHTALYWYRQSLGQGLEFLIYFQGNSAPDKSGLPSDRFSAERTGGSVSTLTIQRTQQEDSAVYLCASSVGLDRNIQYFGAGTRLSVL.

The CDR3 nucleotides read TGTGCCAGCAGATTCAACGCCTACGAGCAGTACTTC. It codes for CASRFNAYEQYF. J is TRBJ2-7 and V is TRBV6-5; D unresolved. The CDR3 runs to 12 residues. Germline CDR1 reads MNHEY; CDR2 reads SVGAGI. V lost 6 bases and J 2 bases, leaving 8 bases between the germline ends.

The chain couples TRBV5-1 to TRBJ1-1; a possible D gene is TRBD1 (5 bases). Trimming removed 4 bases from V and 2 bases from J, with 9 bases in between. This CDR3 spans 13 amino acids. Germline V gene data show CDR1 as SGHRS and CDR2 as YFSETQ. In DNA form, the CDR3 reads TGCGCCAGCAGCCCCCGGGACAACACTGAAGCTTTCTTT. Encoded protein: CASSPRDNTEAFF.